The 25 T cell receptor beta chains in this list originate from one sample, sequenced in a study of cytomegalovirus exposure and HLA in healthy donors. PCR used 60 Vbeta primers and 13 Jbeta primers. Libraries were prepared by immunoSEQ multiplex PCR; TCRdb keeps only in-frame clonotypes and omits some of them. The sample shows 100,000 to 150,000 clones, around three quarters of them seen only once. The sample taken for sequencing was PBMCs. These receptors originate from a woman in her thirties or forties in good health and CMV-seronegative.

The chain joins TRBV5-1 to TRBJ2-3; 12 bases line up with TRBD2. Trimming removed 0 bases from V and 0 bases from J; junction bases left unmatched: 5. Germline V gene lookup returns CDR1 SGHRS and CDR2 YFSETQ. This CDR3 spans 18 amino acids. CDR3 residues: CASSLGLAGGPSTDTQYF. The CDR3 coding sequence is TGCGCCAGCAGCTTGGGGCTAGCGGGAGGGCCAAGCACAGATACGCAGTATTTT.

Comment on this clone: One end of the junction does not line up with germline, which may come from a read error. The chain uses TRBV7-9 and TRBJ1-2, with 8 bases that match TRBD1. The CDR3 is made up of 13 amino acids. Germline-derived CDR1 and CDR2 are SEHNR and FQNEAQ (reference sequence). Here the CDR3 DNA reads TGTTCCAGCAGCAGGGGGCCTAACTATGGCTACACCTTC. Protein: CSSSRGPNYGYTF.

This chain uses TRBV18 with TRBJ2-5; the match to TRBD2 covers 8 bases. CDR1 KGHSH and CDR2 LQKENI come from the germline V gene. V lost 3 bases to trimming and J lost 4 bases; unmatched junction nucleotides: 4. The CDR3 length is 14 residues. The DNA of the CDR3 is TGTGCCAGCTCACCCGGACTAGCACTAGAGACCCAGTACTTC. Protein: CASSPGLALETQYF.

This clone occurred once. The chain joins TRBV19 to TRBJ1-1; 7 nucleotides align to TRBD1. V gave up 7 bases and J gave up 1 base; unmatched junction bases: 15. Germline V lookup: CDR1 LNHDA, CDR2 SQIVND (reference sequence). The CDR3 extends over 17 amino acids. CDR3 region: CASTLRGLTERNTEAFF. CDR3 DNA: TGTGCCAGTACGCTCAGGGGGTTGACCGAGAGGAACACTGAAGCTTTCTTT.

Concerning this clone: This specimen includes other DNA sequences encoding the same CDR3. The V call is TRBV28, the J call TRBJ1-2, with 7 positions matching TRBD1. The CDR3 spans 13 residues. The ends lost 3 bases at V and 6 bases at J; junction bases unmatched: 4. Germline values: CDR1 MDHEN, CDR2 SYDVKM. The CDR3 loop is CASSLRTGDGYTF. CDR3 in DNA: TGTGCCAGCAGTTTGAGGACAGGCGATGGCTACACCTTC.

The chain uses TRBV15 and TRBJ1-5; no firm D call. Germline CDR1 reads LNHNV; CDR2 reads YYDKDF (reference sequence). Trimming took off 8 bases at V and 5 bases at J, with 13 bases between the two ends. CDR3 length: 13 residues. CDR3 region: CATQIAPDQPQHF. CDR3 in DNA: TGTGCCACCCAAATTGCCCCGGATCAGCCCCAGCATTTT.

The J gene is TRBJ2-3, the V gene TRBV5-1; 7 bases match TRBD2. The CDR3 length is 16 residues. Germline V CDR1 and CDR2: SGHRS, YFSETQ. V dropped 6 bases and J dropped 6; count of bases not matched to a gene: 16. CDR3 region: CASMGLPGTLGDTQYF. The CDR3 DNA is TGCGCCAGCATGGGACTACCCGGGACCTTAGGGGATACGCAGTATTTT. Full variable domain (missing parts from reference TRBV5-1 and TRBJ2-3): KAGVTQTPRYLIKTRGQQVTLSCSPISGHRSVSWYQQTPGQGLQFLFEYFSETQRNKGNFPGRFSGRQFSNSRSEMNVSTLELGDSALYLCASMGLPGTLGDTQYFGPGTRLTVL.

The chain combines TRBV10-2 with TRBJ2-7, with TRBD2 identical over 7 bases. CDR3 length: 14 residues. V trimming: 5 bases; J trimming: 3 bases; junction bases outside the gene matches: 7. In germline, CDR1 is WSHSY, CDR2 SAAADI. This CDR3 reads CASSHRGLLYEQYF. CDR3 DNA: TGCGCCAGCAGTCATAGGGGACTACTCTACGAGCAGTACTTC.

This chain joins TRBV6-5 and TRBJ1-1; a possible D gene is TRBD1 (6 bases). CDR1 MNHEY and CDR2 SVGAGI come from the germline V gene. The V gene lost 2 bases and the J gene lost 0 bases, with 13 bases spanning the gap. The CDR3 loop spans 16 amino acids. The CDR3 loop is CASSYAQGHVNTEAFF. Here the CDR3 DNA reads TGTGCCAGCAGTTACGCCCAGGGGCATGTGAACACTGAAGCTTTCTTT.

In DNA, the CDR3 is TGTGCCAGCAGCTCATTGACAGGGTTCAATGAAAAACTGTTTTTT. Its translation: CASSSLTGFNEKLFF. This rearrangement joins TRBV21-1 to TRBJ1-4; the table's D call, TRBD1, was not checked against the DNA. TRBV21-1 constitutes a pseudogene. This CDR3 has 15 amino acids.

This chain links TRBV4-1 with TRBJ2-1; tentatively, D is TRBD2 (6 bases). CDR3 length: 13 amino acids. Looked up from germline, CDR1 is MGHRA and CDR2 is YSYEKL. V lost 1 base and J 10 bases, leaving 11 bases between the germline ends. CDR3 bases: TGCGCCAGCAGCCAAGTCATCGGAGGGGAGCAGTTCTTC. Translated: CASSQVIGGEQFF.

The V gene is TRBV7-8, the J gene TRBJ2-2; perhaps TRBD1 as D (6 bases). Germline V lookup: CDR1 SGHVS, CDR2 FQNEAQ. This CDR3 spans 16 amino acids. The V end was cut by 5 bases, the J end by 3 bases, with 16 bases between. CDR3 in DNA: TGTGCCAGCAGCGTACCAAACAGGGTGTACACCGGGGAGCTGTTTTTT. Translating it yields CASSVPNRVYTGELFF.

Only one count was recorded for this clone. This rearrangement joins TRBV5-4 to TRBJ2-7; D is perhaps TRBD1 (5 bases). Per germline, CDR1 SGHNT and CDR2 YYREEE (reference sequence). This CDR3 is 16 amino acids long. V gave up 1 base and J gave up 5 bases, with 19 bases separating them. In DNA, the CDR3 is TGTGCCAGCAGCTTGAGTCTTGGGGCCCAAGGCAACGAGCAGTACTTC. It encodes CASSLSLGAQGNEQYF.

The V call is TRBV4-2, the J call TRBJ2-4, with a tentative D call TRBD2 (5 bases). This CDR3 contains 13 residues. Between the trimmed V and J ends, which lost 6 bases and 9 bases, there was a span of 15 bases. Germline CDR1 is LGHNA and CDR2 is YNFKEQ. CDR3 DNA: TGTGCCAGCAGTTCGAACGGGGTCCGCATTCAGTACTTC. Its protein is CASSSNGVRIQYF.

The V call is TRBV4-1, the J call TRBJ2-1; no definite D call. Germline values: CDR1 MGHRA, CDR2 YSYEKL. The V end lost 0 bases, the J end lost 0 bases, and 6 bases lay between the germline ends. The CDR3 runs to 15 residues. The CDR3 region has the DNA TGCGCCAGCAGCCAAGATCCTAGCTCCTACAATGAGCAGTTCTTC. Its translation is CASSQDPSSYNEQFF.

The chain joins TRBV11-2 to TRBJ1-6, with D perhaps TRBD1 (6 bases). CDR1 and CDR2 from the germline V gene are SGHAT and FQNNGV. V was clipped by 3 bases and J by 7 bases, with 13 bases between them. The CDR3 runs 15 residues. The CDR3 nucleotides are TGTGCCAGCAGCTTCGGACAGAACCCGAATTCACCCCTCCACTTT. Translation: CASSFGQNPNSPLHF.

V usage is TRBV5-8 and J usage is TRBJ1-2; 10 nucleotides align to TRBD1. V shed 3 bases and J 0 bases; nucleotides not matched to a gene: 8. The germline V gene encodes CDR1 SGHTS and CDR2 YDEGEE. This CDR3 spans 17 amino acids. CDR3 protein: CASSSSPGTGANYGYTF. CDR3 DNA: TGTGCCAGCAGCTCCTCCCCCGGGACAGGGGCTAACTATGGCTACACCTTC.

The chain couples TRBV6-5 to TRBJ1-2; possibly TRBD1 for D (6 bases). V was clipped by 6 bases and J by 8 bases, with 19 bases between them. The V gene's germline CDR1 is MNHEY and CDR2 SVGAGI. This CDR3 region has 14 residues. The CDR3: CASSGVGGGRGYTF. The CDR3 DNA follows: TGTGCCAGCAGCGGAGTGGGGGGGGGCCGCGGCTACACCTTC.

The CDR3 DNA follows: TGCAGCGGCGTTGGACAGCTTAACACTGAAGCTTTCTTT. Encoded protein: CSGVGQLNTEAFF. The chain carries TRBV29-1 and TRBJ1-1; weak D call: TRBD1 (6 bases). This CDR3 contains 13 residues. Germline assignment: CDR1 SQVTM and CDR2 ANQGSEA. The V and J ends lost 7 bases and 2 bases respectively, with 14 bases between them.

This chain joins TRBV19 and TRBJ2-7, with 8 bases matching TRBD1. V lost 0 bases, J lost 10 bases, and 2 bases stayed unmatched. The CDR3 has 12 residues. Germline V gene lookup returns CDR1 LNHDA and CDR2 SQIVND (reference sequence). The CDR3 protein is CASSIEDRAQYF. The CDR3, as DNA: TGTGCCAGTAGTATAGAGGACAGGGCCCAGTACTTC. Variable domain in full (rest from reference TRBV19 and TRBJ2-7): DGGITQSPKYLFRKEGQNVTLSCEQNLNHDAMYWYRQDPGQGLRLIYYSQIVNDFQKGDIAEGYSVSREKKESFPLTVTSAQKNPTAFYLCASSIEDRAQYFGPGTRLTVT.

The rearrangement uses TRBV9 and TRBJ2-4, with D maybe TRBD2 (5 bases). The CDR3 contains 12 residues. V gave up 0 bases and J gave up 13 bases, with 11 bases separating them. Germline values: CDR1 SGDLS, CDR2 YYNGEE. The CDR3 coding sequence is TGTGCCAGCAGCGTAGGGGAGACCATACAGTACTTC. Translated, it gives CASSVGETIQYF.

V gene TRBV5-1 combines with J gene TRBJ1-4; TRBD1 agrees at 9 bases. Trimming cost V 0 bases and J 6 bases; bases outside gene matches: 9. This CDR3 is 17 amino acids long. Germline CDR1 and CDR2: SGHRS and YFSETQ. DNA for the CDR3: TGCGCCAGCAGCTTGGCCCCGCCGGGACAGGGAGATGAAAAACTGTTTTTT. It translates to CASSLAPPGQGDEKLFF.

V usage is TRBV2 and J usage is TRBJ1-2; D might be TRBD1 (6 bases). CDR1 and CDR2 (germline): SNHLY, FYNNEI. This CDR3 contains 15 residues. Trimming took off 5 bases at V and 4 bases at J, with 17 bases between the two ends. CDR3 in amino acids: CASSYYVQDSYGYTF. The CDR3 DNA sequence: TGTGCCAGCAGTTATTATGTGCAGGACAGCTATGGCTACACCTTC.

This clone was counted a single time. The gene calls are TRBV27 and TRBJ2-7, with TRBD2 matching 7 bases. Germline-derived CDR1 and CDR2 are MNHEY and SMNVEV (reference sequence). The CDR3 extends over 15 amino acids. V gave up 1 base and J gave up 0 bases; unmatched junction bases: 3. CDR3 DNA: TGTGCCAGCAGTTTATTGGGAGGGTTCTCCTACGAGCAGTACTTC. This sequence encodes CASSLLGGFSYEQYF.

Written as DNA, the CDR3 is TGTGCCAGCAGCAAAGTGCAGTACAATGAGCAGTTCTTC. As protein: CASSKVQYNEQFF. The J gene is TRBJ2-1, the V gene TRBV5-6; no reliable D call. The CDR3 totals 13 residues. Trimming stripped 4 bases from V and 4 bases from J, with 9 bases between. Germline V gene data show CDR1 as SGHDT and CDR2 as YYEEEE.